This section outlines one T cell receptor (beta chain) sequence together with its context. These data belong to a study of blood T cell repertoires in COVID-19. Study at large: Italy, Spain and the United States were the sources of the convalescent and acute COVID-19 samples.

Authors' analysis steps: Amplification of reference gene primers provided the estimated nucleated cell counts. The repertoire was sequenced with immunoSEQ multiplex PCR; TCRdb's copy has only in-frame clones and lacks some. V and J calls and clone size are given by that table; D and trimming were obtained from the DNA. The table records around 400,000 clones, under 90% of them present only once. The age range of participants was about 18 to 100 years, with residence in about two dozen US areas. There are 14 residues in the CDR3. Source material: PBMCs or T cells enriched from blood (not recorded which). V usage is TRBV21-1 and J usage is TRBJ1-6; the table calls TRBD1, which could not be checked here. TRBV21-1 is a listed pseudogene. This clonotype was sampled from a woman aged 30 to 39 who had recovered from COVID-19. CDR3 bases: TGTGCCAGCAGCAAAAGGGGGCAGGGTTCACCCCTCCACTTT. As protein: CASSKRGQGSPLHF.